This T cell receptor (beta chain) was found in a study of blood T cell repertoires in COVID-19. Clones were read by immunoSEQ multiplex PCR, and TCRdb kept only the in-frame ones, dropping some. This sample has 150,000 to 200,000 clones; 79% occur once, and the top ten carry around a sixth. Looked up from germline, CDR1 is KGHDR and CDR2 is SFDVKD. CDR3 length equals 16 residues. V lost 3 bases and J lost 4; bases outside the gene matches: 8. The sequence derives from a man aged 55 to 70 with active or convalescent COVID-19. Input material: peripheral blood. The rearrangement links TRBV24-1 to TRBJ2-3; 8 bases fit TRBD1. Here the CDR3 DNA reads TGTGCCACCAGTGATCCGTCGGGACAGGAGGCAGATACGCAGTATTTT. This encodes CATSDPSGQEADTQYF.